The 27 T cell receptor beta chains presented below share a single source sample, sequenced in a study of technical replicates of blood from a handful of donors. Assay: immunoSEQ multiplex PCR; the TCRdb copy retains only in-frame clones and omits some. The repertoire has approximately 88,000 clones, approximately 94% of them found once; the top ten carry about 0.23%. The sequenced sample consisted of T cells isolated from PBMCs. Source of these receptors: a human donor in good health.

The V call is TRBV5-1, the J call TRBJ1-2, with D possibly being TRBD1 (5 bases). Between the trimmed V and J ends, which lost 4 bases and 5 bases, there was a span of 24 bases. Germline CDR1 and CDR2: SGHRS and YFSETQ. The length of the CDR3 is 17 residues. The CDR3 DNA reads as TGCGCCAGCAGCATACGAGGCGTGGGGGGGTACGCTTATGGCTACACCTTC. As protein: CASSIRGVGGYAYGYTF.

This chain uses TRBV6-1 with TRBJ2-7; possible D gene TRBD1, 5 bases. Germline V gene sequence: CDR1 MNHNS, CDR2 SASEGT. This CDR3 contains 13 residues. V lost 7 bases and J 2 bases, leaving 12 bases between the germline ends. CDR3 residues: CASIADKPYEQYF. The CDR3 DNA reads as TGTGCCAGCATTGCGGACAAGCCCTACGAGCAGTACTTC.

This chain's CDR3 is CASSHRGLSNVAGELFF. Written as DNA, the CDR3 is TGCGCCAGCAGTCATAGGGGGCTTAGTAATGTTGCCGGGGAGCTGTTTTTT. The chain recombines TRBV5-1 with TRBJ2-2, with 7 nucleotides matching TRBD1. V trimming: 5 bases; J trimming: 6 bases; junction bases outside the gene matches: 16. The CDR3 totals 17 residues. CDR1 is SGHRS, CDR2 YFSETQ, per germline.

The chain links TRBV18 to TRBJ2-3, with D perhaps matching TRBD1 (6 bases). CDR3 size: 17 residues. V was cut by 4 bases and J by 4 bases, with 21 bases left in between. Germline lookup yields CDR1 KGHSH and CDR2 LQKENI. DNA for the CDR3: TGTGCCAGCTCACTTTCCCGGGACACTCCCATAGCAGATACGCAGTATTTT. Protein sequence: CASSLSRDTPIADTQYF.

For this clone: Other DNA sequences in this sample translate to the same CDR3. The rearrangement links TRBV6-5 to TRBJ2-5, with D possibly TRBD2 on 6 matching bases. There are 11 residues in the CDR3. V was clipped by 5 bases and J by 5 bases, with 6 bases between them. CDR1 is MNHEY, CDR2 SVGAGI, per germline. CDR3 in DNA: TGTGCCAGCAGTCGGGGGGAGACCCAGTACTTC. Translated, it gives CASSRGETQYF.

The rearrangement uses TRBV5-4 and TRBJ2-7; D unclear. This CDR3 has 13 amino acids. Germline V CDR1 and CDR2: SGHNT, YYREEE (reference sequence). Trimming shortened V by 2 bases and J by 0 bases, and 6 bases separated the two germline ends. CDR3 nucleotide sequence: TGTGCCAGCAGCTTAGAGATCTCCTACGAGCAGTACTTC. The encoded protein is CASSLEISYEQYF.

This chain links TRBV30 with TRBJ1-5; 10 bases match TRBD1. Trimming at V came to 8 bases and at J to 4 bases, leaving 5 bases not matched to a gene. The CDR3 extends over 13 amino acids. Germline CDR1 reads GTSNPN; CDR2 reads SVGIG (reference sequence). The CDR3 here is CATDRGPNQPQHF. The CDR3 DNA follows: TGTGCCACCGACAGGGGGCCTAATCAGCCCCAGCATTTT.

This chain uses TRBV4-1 with TRBJ1-2, with TRBD1 as a possible D gene (6 bases). CDR1 and CDR2 from the germline V gene are MGHRA and YSYEKL. The V and J ends lost 2 bases and 1 base respectively, with 11 bases between them. CDR3 size: 15 residues. CDR3 residues: CASSQWAGDNYGYTF. The CDR3 DNA follows: TGCGCCAGCAGCCAATGGGCAGGGGATAACTATGGCTACACCTTC.

This chain joins TRBV7-6 and TRBJ1-2, with D unclear. Trimming shortened V by 5 bases and J by 0 bases, and 13 bases separated the two germline ends. CDR1 is SGHVS, CDR2 FNYEAQ, per germline. The CDR3 is 15 amino acids. The CDR3 region is CASSPLVGSNYGYTF. The CDR3, as DNA: TGTGCCAGCAGCCCGCTGGTGGGCTCTAACTATGGCTACACCTTC. Full variable domain (outside the CDR3, taken from reference TRBV7-6 and TRBJ1-2): GAGVSQSPRYKVTKRGQDVALRCDPISGHVSLYWYRQALGQGPEFLTYFNYEAQQDKSGLPNDRFSAERPEGSISTLTIQRTEQRDSAMYRCASSPLVGSNYGYTFGSGTRLTVV.

The chain recombines TRBV28 with TRBJ1-5; 8 bases are a match to TRBD1. Losses at the gene ends were 3 bases for V and 2 bases for J; bases not matched to a gene: 15. The CDR3 totals 19 residues. The germline gives CDR1 MDHEN, CDR2 SYDVKM. DNA of the CDR3: TGTGCCAGCAGTTTTACAGGGGGTTCCCATATTCGGGGCAATCAGCCCCAGCATTTT. Translation gives CASSFTGGSHIRGNQPQHF. Full variable domain (remainder filled in from reference TRBV28 and TRBJ1-5): DVKVTQSSRYLVKRTGEKVFLECVQDMDHENMFWYRQDPGLGLRLIYFSYDVKMKEKGDIPEGYSVSREKKERFSLILESASTNQTSMYLCASSFTGGSHIRGNQPQHFGDGTRLSIL.

The V gene is TRBV25-1, the J gene TRBJ2-7; D ambiguous. CDR1 and CDR2 from the germline V gene are MGHDK and SYGVNS. V shed 0 bases and J shed 4 bases, with 7 bases lying between them. The CDR3 is made up of 13 amino acids. The CDR3 DNA follows: TGTGCCAGCAGTGAATATGGCGGTTACGAGCAGTACTTC. This codes for CASSEYGGYEQYF.

The sample holds one count of this clone. The chain uses TRBV5-1 and TRBJ2-7, with 11 bases fitting TRBD2. Germline assignment: CDR1 SGHRS and CDR2 YFSETQ. V trimming: 1 base; J trimming: 9 bases; junction bases outside the gene matches: 6. This CDR3 comprises 14 residues. The CDR3 here is CASSLTSGSNGQYF. The CDR3 nucleotides are TGCGCCAGCAGCTTGACTAGCGGGAGTAACGGGCAGTACTTC.

The chain recombines TRBV7-2 with TRBJ1-1, with D uncertain. V lost 1 base, J lost 1 base, and 13 bases lay in between. Germline CDR1 is SGHTA and CDR2 is FQGNSA. CDR3 length equals 16 residues. This chain's CDR3 is CASSLDARRENTEAFF. The CDR3 DNA reads TGTGCCAGCAGCTTAGACGCGCGACGGGAGAACACTGAAGCTTTCTTT.

The J gene is TRBJ2-7, the V gene TRBV7-9; the match to TRBD1 covers 11 bases. The junction had 3 bases not matched to a gene; V was cut back by 7 bases and J by 4 bases. Germline loops: CDR1 SEHNR, CDR2 FQNEAQ (reference sequence). This CDR3 is 13 amino acids long. The CDR3 sequence is CASNGDRGYEQYF. The DNA for the CDR3 is TGTGCCAGCAACGGGGACAGGGGGTACGAGCAGTACTTC.

V usage is TRBV7-9 and J usage is TRBJ1-2; D gene unclear. Germline V gene data show CDR1 as SEHNR and CDR2 as FQNEAQ (reference sequence). The V end was cut by 0 bases, the J end by 8 bases, with 7 bases between. This CDR3 has 12 amino acids. CDR3 loop: CASSLAVGGYTF. The CDR3 DNA reads TGTGCCAGCAGCTTAGCGGTCGGGGGCTACACCTTC.

This clone is a singleton in its sample. The chain employs TRBV10-3 and TRBJ2-7; D ambiguous. This CDR3 region has 14 residues. From germline, CDR1 is ENHRY and CDR2 SYGVKD. V was shortened by 0 bases and J by 3 bases, with 9 bases between the two germline ends. The DNA for the CDR3 is TGTGCCATCAGTGAGTCTGTGACAAGCTACGAGCAGTACTTC. It translates to CAISESVTSYEQYF.

The chain recombines TRBV28 with TRBJ2-2; 8 bases match TRBD1. CDR1 is MDHEN and CDR2 is SYDVKM in the germline V gene. This CDR3 has 16 amino acids. V was pared by 5 bases and J by 5 bases, with 10 bases of the junction left unmatched. CDR3 DNA: TGTGCCAGCAGTGTTACTCTTACAGGGGGGACCGGGGAGCTGTTTTTT. Its translation: CASSVTLTGGTGELFF.

The chain has TRBV4-1 and TRBJ2-5; D is possibly TRBD1 (6 bases). The CDR3 loop spans 17 amino acids. Germline CDR1 reads MGHRA; CDR2 reads YSYEKL. The ends were cut back, 1 base at V and 4 bases at J, with 19 bases in the middle. The CDR3 sequence: CASSQVGGGGQVETQYF. CDR3 sequence (DNA): TGCGCCAGCAGCCAAGTCGGAGGTGGGGGACAAGTAGAGACCCAGTACTTC.

J is TRBJ2-3 and V is TRBV6-6, with TRBD2 identical over 15 bases. V trimming: 6 bases; J trimming: 4 bases; junction bases outside the gene matches: 5. Germline CDR1 and CDR2: MNHNY and SVGAGI (reference sequence). The CDR3 extends over 16 amino acids. CDR3 sequence reads: CASSYGLAGGSDTQYF. The DNA for the CDR3 is TGTGCCAGCAGCTATGGACTAGCGGGGGGGTCAGATACGCAGTATTTT.

This clone was seen only once. Other DNA sequences in this specimen translate into the identical CDR3. The V and J genes are TRBV28 and TRBJ2-1, with D possibly being TRBD2 (6 bases). This CDR3 has 13 residues. Germline V CDR1 and CDR2: MDHEN, SYDVKM. Trimming pared 4 bases from V and 2 bases from J, leaving 6 bases between. The CDR3 DNA is TGTGCCAGCAGTTCGGGGGCCTACAATGAGCAGTTCTTC. Translating gives CASSSGAYNEQFF.

The rearrangement joins TRBV5-1 to TRBJ1-5, with 7 nucleotides matching TRBD1. There are 14 residues in the CDR3. Trimming took 5 bases from V and 7 from J; bases not matched to a gene: 9. From germline, CDR1 is SGHRS and CDR2 YFSETQ. CDR3 bases: TGCGCCAGCAGGGGACAGCCGGGTGGGCAGCCCCAGCATTTT. Its translation is CASRGQPGGQPQHF. Combining the CDR3 with reference TRBV5-1 and TRBJ1-5 gives the whole variable domain KAGVTQTPRYLIKTRGQQVTLSCSPISGHRSVSWYQQTPGQGLQFLFEYFSETQRNKGNFPGRFSGRQFSNSRSEMNVSTLELGDSALYLCASRGQPGGQPQHFGDGTRLSIL.

The chain couples TRBV25-1 to TRBJ2-1; tentatively, D is TRBD2 (6 bases). Trimming shortened V by 1 base and J by 8 bases, and 18 bases separated the two germline ends. The CDR3 sequence is 16 residues long. Per the germline V gene, CDR1 is MGHDK and CDR2 is SYGVNS. The CDR3 spells CASSEFGTSRPDEQFF. The CDR3 coding sequence is TGTGCCAGCAGTGAATTTGGAACTAGCAGACCGGATGAGCAGTTCTTC.

V gene TRBV27 combines with J gene TRBJ1-5, with TRBD1 identical over 10 bases. The V gene's germline CDR1 is MNHEY and CDR2 SMNVEV (reference sequence). V dropped 5 bases and J dropped 3; count of bases not matched to a gene: 7. CDR3 length: 16 amino acids. CDR3 DNA sequence: TGTGCCAGCAGTCTCTTGGGACAGGGGTTCAATCAGCCCCAGCATTTT. Translated: CASSLLGQGFNQPQHF.

This clone was seen a single time. This chain links TRBV29-1 with TRBJ1-2; D perhaps matches TRBD1 (6 bases). The CDR3 has 11 amino acids. Trimming shortened V by 3 bases and J by 6 bases, and 8 bases separated the two germline ends. Germline lookup yields CDR1 SQVTM and CDR2 ANQGSEA. CDR3 sequence: CSVEAGDGYTF. Here the CDR3 DNA reads TGCAGCGTTGAGGCAGGGGATGGCTACACCTTC.

The genes are TRBV14 and TRBJ1-2; 11 bases are a match to TRBD1. The CDR3 covers 14 residues. Germline-derived CDR1 and CDR2 are SGHDN and FVKESK. Trimming at V came to 8 bases and at J to 7 bases, leaving 9 bases not matched to a gene. The CDR3 coding sequence is TGTGCCAGCGGACAGGGGGCCCTTTCTTTTGGCTACACCTTC. Its protein product is CASGQGALSFGYTF.

Here the CDR3 DNA reads TGTGCCAGTAGGGGTGGCGGGGGGCCGTATGAGCAGTTCTTC. This gives the protein CASRGGGGPYEQFF. The chain couples TRBV19 to TRBJ2-1; TRBD2 matches at 8 bases. CDR1 LNHDA and CDR2 SQIVND come from the germline V gene (reference sequence). CDR3 length: 14 residues. V gave up 6 bases and J gave up 8 bases; unmatched junction bases: 9.

In its sample, this clone was seen once. The chain recombines TRBV7-6 with TRBJ1-1; D is unresolved. The CDR3 loop spans 16 amino acids. V was shortened by 4 bases and J by 0 bases, with 15 bases between the two germline ends. In germline, CDR1 is SGHVS, CDR2 FNYEAQ. The DNA of the CDR3 is TGTGCCAGCAGCTCCGGACGGGGAAACATGAACACTGAAGCTTTCTTT. As protein: CASSSGRGNMNTEAFF.